The next 25 T cell receptor beta chains were all read from a single sample in a study of T cell repertoires in cytomegalovirus infection. TCRdb reanalysed the reads using MiXCR and keeps one entry per CDR3 protein. The sample yields approximately 700,000 distinct CDR3 sequences, 35% to 40% seen once. Sequencing was carried out using PBMCs. The receptors come from a human donor in good health (CMV status not recorded). Some clones in this sample may be carry-over from other donors' samples.

This clonotype occurred once. The CDR3 coding sequence is TGTGCCAACCCTACGGGTAATGAGCAGTTCTTC. Its translation: CANPTGNEQFF. The chain carries TRBV9 and TRBJ2-1; D not resolved. Trimming removed 9 bases from V and 7 bases from J, with 11 bases in between. The germline V gene has CDR1 SGDLS and CDR2 YYNGEE. This CDR3 region has 11 residues. The whole variable domain, filled in from reference TRBV9 and TRBJ2-1, reads DSGVTQTPKHLITATGQRVTLRCSPRSGDLSVYWYQQSLDQGLQFLIQYYNGEERAKGNILERFSAQQFPDLHSELNLSSLELGDSALYFCANPTGNEQFFGPGTRLTVL.

The chain is built from TRBV12-3 or TRBV12-4 and TRBJ1-4, with a weak D call TRBD1 (5 bases). This CDR3 is 14 amino acids long. Trimming stripped 6 bases from V and 8 bases from J, with 16 bases between. The CDR3: CASRPQGREEKLFF. CDR3 DNA: TGTGCCAGCAGGCCGCAGGGAAGGGAGGAAAAACTGTTTTTT.

This clonotype was found many times. This sequence joins TRBV7-2 and TRBJ1-1; D not resolved. V lost 2 bases and J lost 2, with 9 bases in between. The CDR3 covers 14 residues. Germline V gene lookup returns CDR1 SGHTA and CDR2 FQGNSA. Here the CDR3 reads CASSLMGSNTEAFF. CDR3 nucleotides: TGTGCCAGCAGCTTAATGGGCTCCAACACTGAAGCTTTCTTT.

V is TRBV7-6 and J is TRBJ2-7; TRBD1 or TRBD2 may be the D gene (5 bases each). Germline CDR1 reads SGHVS; CDR2 reads FNYEAQ. CDR3 size: 16 residues. The ends were cut back, 5 bases at V and 1 base at J, with 18 bases in the middle. The CDR3 here is CASSAGRGDESYEQYF. The CDR3 bases are TGTGCCAGCAGCGCCGGACGTGGGGACGAATCCTACGAGCAGTACTTC.

The chain employs TRBV28 and TRBJ2-1; 11 bases map to TRBD2. Trimming removed 8 bases from V and 10 bases from J; junction bases left unmatched: 13. There are 15 residues in the CDR3. Germline CDR1 reads MDHEN; CDR2 reads SYDVKM. The CDR3 coding sequence is TGTGCCAGCCGGTGGTCTAGCGGGAGGCCCGCAGAGCAGTTCTTC. Protein: CASRWSSGRPAEQFF.

This clonotype was seen at least ten times. The chain links TRBV4-2 to TRBJ2-3; possibly TRBD2 for D (6 bases). V lost 1 base to trimming and J lost 4 bases, with 6 bases between them. The CDR3 is made up of 13 amino acids. CDR1 is LGHNA, CDR2 YNFKEQ, per germline. CDR3 sequence: CASSQAGADTQYF. CDR3 bases: TGTGCCAGCAGCCAAGCGGGGGCAGATACGCAGTATTTT.

In regard to this clonotype: One end of the junction fails to match germline, which may point to a read error. This chain links TRBV25-1 with TRBJ1-2, with 8 bases fitting TRBD1. The CDR3 contains 14 residues. Germline V gene sequence: CDR1 MGHDK, CDR2 SYGVNS. The CDR3 region is CARRDRTGNYGDTF. CDR3 bases: TGTGCCAGAAGGGACAGGACGGGTAACTATGGCGACACCTTC.

This clonotype occurred a few times. V usage is TRBV7-9 and J usage is TRBJ2-2; 7 bases match TRBD1. This CDR3 has 18 amino acids. V lost 1 base to trimming and J lost 0 bases; unmatched junction nucleotides: 8. In germline, CDR1 is SEHNR, CDR2 FQNEAQ (reference sequence). CDR3 nucleotides: TGTGCCAGCAGCTTAGGGCGAATCGGGACAGCGAACACCGGGGAGCTGTTTTTT. It translates to CASSLGRIGTANTGELFF.

Concerning this clonotype: This could be a read error, since a much larger clone is one nucleotide away. This chain uses TRBV28 with TRBJ2-5; no firm D call. Germline V lookup: CDR1 MDHEN, CDR2 SYDVKM. The length of the CDR3 is 12 residues. CDR3 region: CASSLPAETKYF. CDR3 in DNA: TGTGCCAGCAGTTTACCTGCAGAGACCAAGTACTTC.

The J gene is TRBJ1-6, the V gene TRBV7-9, with TRBD1 as a possible D gene (6 bases). V dropped 5 bases and J dropped 7 bases, with 18 bases sitting between them. Germline V gene data show CDR1 as SEHNR and CDR2 as FQNEAQ (reference sequence). This CDR3 comprises 16 residues. The chain's CDR3 is CASSGRGWGANSPLHF. The DNA of the CDR3 is TGTGCCAGCAGCGGACGAGGATGGGGGGCGAATTCACCCCTCCACTTT.

The chain uses TRBV25-1 and TRBJ2-1; D not certain. Between the trimmed V and J ends, which lost 3 bases and 6 bases, there was a span of 9 bases. The CDR3 is 13 residues long. From germline, CDR1 is MGHDK and CDR2 SYGVNS. CDR3 nucleotides: TGTGCCAGCAGTGATCACCTCGGCAATGAGCAGTTCTTC. Protein sequence: CASSDHLGNEQFF.

V and J are TRBV6-6 and TRBJ1-2; D is possibly TRBD1 (6 bases). Per the germline V gene, CDR1 is MNHNY and CDR2 is SVGAGI (reference sequence). The CDR3 sequence is 15 residues long. Trimming removed 7 bases at V and 8 bases at J, with 23 bases between. In DNA, the CDR3 is TGTGCCAGCATTCAAACGCGGCAGGGGCGCCCGGGCTACACCTTC. This sequence encodes CASIQTRQGRPGYTF.

The V call is TRBV28, the J call TRBJ2-1; 12 bases line up with TRBD2. The V gene end was trimmed by 5 bases and the J gene end by 6 bases; junction bases not matched to a gene: 14. CDR3 length: 18 residues. Germline V gives CDR1 MDHEN, CDR2 SYDVKM. This chain's CDR3 is CASSGTSGLPPLRNEQFF. The CDR3 nucleotides are TGTGCCAGCAGTGGGACTAGCGGGCTTCCCCCCCTCCGCAATGAGCAGTTCTTC.

This clonotype was recorded at least ten times. The rearrangement links TRBV7-8 to TRBJ1-3, with D uncertain. The germline V gene has CDR1 SGHVS and CDR2 FQNEAQ. V was shortened by 1 base and J by 2 bases, with 12 bases between the two germline ends. The CDR3 runs 16 residues. Written as DNA, the CDR3 is TGTGCCAGCAGCTTAGGGCAGCTCAGCGCTGGAAACACCATATATTTT. Its protein product is CASSLGQLSAGNTIYF.

This clonotype was observed many times. This chain uses TRBV7-2 with TRBJ2-4; the match to TRBD2 covers 12 bases. Looked up from germline, CDR1 is SGHTA and CDR2 is FQGNSA. The trim removed 1 base at V and 2 bases at J, leaving 6 bases unmatched. The CDR3 consists of 18 residues. Here the CDR3 reads CASSLVPSGGVSKNIQYF. The DNA of the CDR3 is TGTGCCAGCAGCTTAGTCCCTAGCGGGGGGGTTTCCAAAAACATTCAGTACTTC.

This clonotype was seen more than once but under ten times. The chain carries TRBV7-9 and TRBJ2-1, with D maybe TRBD2 (5 bases). In germline, CDR1 is SEHNR, CDR2 FQNEAQ (reference sequence). V lost 1 base and J 10 bases, leaving 17 bases between the germline ends. The CDR3 covers 15 residues. The CDR3 spells CASSLGSKADTEQFF. CDR3 coding DNA: TGTGCCAGCAGCTTAGGAAGTAAAGCGGATACCGAGCAGTTCTTC.

This clonotype was seen more than once but under ten times. This chain links TRBV20-1 with TRBJ2-5; D remains unclear. Germline CDR1 is DFQATT and CDR2 is SNEGSKA (reference sequence). The length of the CDR3 is 11 residues. Trimming cost V 5 bases and J 5 bases, with 9 bases left between them. CDR3 DNA sequence: TGCAGTGCTCTTAACGATGAGACCCAGTACTTC. Translating gives CSALNDETQYF.

The chain combines TRBV20-1 with TRBJ2-7; 13 bases align to TRBD2. After removal of 0 bases from V and 12 bases from J, the junction contained 8 bases not matched to a gene. This CDR3 region has 14 residues. Germline values: CDR1 DFQATT, CDR2 SNEGSKA (reference sequence). CDR3 DNA sequence: TGCAGTGCTAGAGATCCGACGGGACTAGCGGGATGGTACTTC. This sequence encodes CSARDPTGLAGWYF.

In its sample, this clonotype was seen many times. This rearrangement joins TRBV7-8 to TRBJ1-6, with D perhaps matching TRBD1 (6 bases). Germline loops: CDR1 SGHVS, CDR2 FQNEAQ. The CDR3 consists of 16 residues. V was cut by 0 bases and J by 10 bases, with 16 bases left in between. DNA of the CDR3: TGTGCCAGCAGCTTAGCCGGAGTTGGGGGGCCCTCACCCCTCCACTTT. Its protein is CASSLAGVGGPSPLHF.

The V and J genes are TRBV19 and TRBJ1-4; D gene ambiguous. Trimming shortened V by 3 bases and J by 6 bases, and 11 bases separated the two germline ends. The CDR3 has 14 residues. The germline V gene has CDR1 LNHDA and CDR2 SQIVND (reference sequence). The CDR3 protein is CASSMNAVDEKLFF. In nucleotides, the CDR3 is TGTGCCAGTAGTATGAACGCGGTTGATGAAAAACTGTTTTTT.

This clonotype was detected many times. The chain joins TRBV7-2 to TRBJ2-5; TRBD2 matches at 7 bases. Trimming took 5 bases from V and 4 from J; bases not matched to a gene: 7. CDR1 is SGHTA, CDR2 FQGNSA, per germline. This CDR3 comprises 14 residues. The CDR3 is CASSAGLVRETQYF. Written as DNA, the CDR3 is TGTGCCAGCAGCGCAGGACTAGTTAGAGAGACCCAGTACTTC. The entire variable domain, with the rest obtained from reference TRBV7-2 and TRBJ2-5, is as follows: GAGVSQSPSNKVTEKGKDVELRCDPISGHTALYWYRQSLGQGLEFLIYFQGNSAPDKSGLPSDRFSAERTGGSVSTLTIQRTQQEDSAVYLCASSAGLVRETQYFGPGTRLLVL.

This clonotype was seen a handful of times. J is TRBJ1-5 and V is TRBV28; TRBD1 matches 9 bases. Germline V gene sequence: CDR1 MDHEN, CDR2 SYDVKM. Germline trimming cut 5 bases from V and 6 bases from J; bases unmatched to any gene: 5. The CDR3 contains 14 residues. CDR3 sequence reads: CASSGQGMGQPQHF. For the CDR3, the DNA is TGTGCCAGCAGTGGACAGGGGATGGGTCAGCCCCAGCATTTT.

The CDR3 DNA is TGTGCCACCAGCAGGCTACGGCCCGGGGAGCTGTTTTTT. Its translation is CATSRLRPGELFF. The chain couples TRBV15 to TRBJ2-2; no reliable D call. Germline CDR1 is LNHNV and CDR2 is YYDKDF (reference sequence). The CDR3 runs to 13 residues. Trimming took 3 bases from V and 6 from J, leaving 8 bases between them.

The CDR3 sequence is CASSLAGTSINEQFF. Written as DNA, the CDR3 is TGTGCCAGCAGCTTAGCCGGGACTAGCATAAATGAGCAGTTCTTC. The V gene is TRBV7-2, the J gene TRBJ2-1; 9 positions agree with TRBD2. CDR3 size: 15 residues. Germline V gives CDR1 SGHTA, CDR2 FQGNSA. J was trimmed by 7 bases and V by 0 bases; bases with no gene match: 4.

This clonotype was counted a single time. A clone one base away is much larger, so this may be a read error. The chain has TRBV19 and TRBJ2-2; no clear D. The length of the CDR3 is 11 residues. V lost 9 bases, J lost 6 bases, and 8 bases lay in between. CDR1 and CDR2 from the germline V gene are LNHDA and SQIVND (reference sequence). DNA for the CDR3: TGTGCCAGCCGTAGGGCCGGGGAGCTGTTTTTT. Protein: CASRRAGELFF.